There are a few counts of the clone carrying this TCR beta chain. What it binds is not known. The germline V gene has CDR1 MNHNY and CDR2 SVGAGI (reference sequence). The CDR3 consists of 14 residues. Between the trimmed V and J ends, which lost 6 bases and 3 bases, there was a span of 12 bases. The data originate from a study of beta chain features in type 1 diabetes. Study-level background: Some 99 million sorted cells were examined across all samples.

The sequenced template was cDNA made from the entire isolated RNA. The method was immunoSEQ multiplex PCR; TCRdb's version includes in-frame clones alone and lacks a portion of them. The table has more than 100,000 clones, roughly 15% seen once; the top ten hold 2% to 3%. General study findings and limits: Moderate but significant shortening of TCRB CDR3s was recorded in all four CD4+ subsets from Type 1 diabetes patients.

Each of the sorted populations had a purity greater than 95%. This sequence joins TRBV6-6 and TRBJ2-1; a possible D gene is TRBD2 (5 bases). This clonotype was obtained from a man aged 30 to 45 with type 1 diabetes. The sample taken for sequencing was central memory CD4+ T cells from blood. The CDR3 nucleotides are TGTGCCAGCAGCCGGACCGGGGACTACAATGAGCAGTTCTTC. This gives the protein CASSRTGDYNEQFF.